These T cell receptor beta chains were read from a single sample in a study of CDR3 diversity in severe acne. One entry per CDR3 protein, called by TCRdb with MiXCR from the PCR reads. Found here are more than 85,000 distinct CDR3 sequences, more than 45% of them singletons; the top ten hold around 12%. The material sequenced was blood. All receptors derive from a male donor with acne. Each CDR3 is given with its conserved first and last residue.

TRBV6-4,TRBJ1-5,CATIKSRLAGGNQPQHF
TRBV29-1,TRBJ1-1,CGVVIWTNEAFF
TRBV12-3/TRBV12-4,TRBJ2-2,CASSSNNANTGELFF
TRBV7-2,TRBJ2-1,CASSLTKRGGGNEQFF
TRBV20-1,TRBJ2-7,CSASDGGRGVYEQYF
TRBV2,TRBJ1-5,CASSEEVRGMYSNQPQHF
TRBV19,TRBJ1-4,CASSRQALTELFF
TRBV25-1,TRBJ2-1,CASGSGGQFF
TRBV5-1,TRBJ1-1,CASSLGTGRVNTEASF
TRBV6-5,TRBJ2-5,CASRSPAGVNTAQETQYF
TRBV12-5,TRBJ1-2,CASDSPVVRGYTF
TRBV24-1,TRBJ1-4,CATSDPGQENEKLFF
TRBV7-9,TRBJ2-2,CASRLTDANTGELFF
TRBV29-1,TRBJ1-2,CSVGDRRRNGYTF
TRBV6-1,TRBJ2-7,CASSEVVQRRTPAGSYEQYF
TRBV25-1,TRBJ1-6,CASSFARGNSPLHF
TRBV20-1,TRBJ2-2,CSASGSGSAGELFF
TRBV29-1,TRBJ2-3,CSVEGVGPLSTDTQYF
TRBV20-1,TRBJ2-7,CSARAITSGSSYEQYF